This TCR beta chain comes out of a study of T-cell memory formation after mild COVID-19. Study-level information: TCR clusters were largely donor specific.

TCR alpha and TCR beta cDNA libraries carrying sample barcodes and UMIs came from 5'RACE with constant-segment primers. TCRdb itself ran the 5' RACE reads through MiXCR, one entry per CDR3 protein. The sample includes 550,000 to 700,000 distinct CDR3 sequences, 17% of them seen just once. The sequence was obtained from an adult woman who had mild COVID-19 (a few samples of this study predate the infection). Cell type and time point are not known. Sequenced: PBMCs or a T cell subset sorted from them (not recorded which).

CDR3: CASGQEGGIPFF. CDR3 bases: TGTGCCAGCGGGCAGGAGGGGGGGATTCCGTTCTTC. The gene calls are TRBV7-9 and TRBJ2-1, with D possibly TRBD2 on 7 matching bases. CDR1 is SEHNR, CDR2 FQNEAQ, per germline (reference sequence). The length of the CDR3 is 12 residues. V gave up 8 bases and J gave up 15 bases, with 20 bases separating them.